Listed below are T cell receptor beta chains from one sample, sequenced in a study of shared clonotypes between healthy human individuals. Libraries were prepared by immunoSEQ multiplex PCR; TCRdb keeps only in-frame clonotypes and omits some of them. The sample contains 1.4 million to 1.5 million clones, approximately 96% of which appear only once. Sequencing was carried out using naive CD4+ T cells sorted from blood. The source is a man aged 25 to 40 in good health. Both conserved end residues are part of each CDR3. D genes are given only for firm matches. A clone size is listed for some rows: how often the clone was seen (once, few, many), or a class if it is expanded.

>-|-|TRBJ1-1|TRBV10-2
TGCGCCAGCCTCCCTAGGATAACGGGTTCGGGTGCTGAAGCTTTCTTT
CASLPRITGSGAEAFF
>-|-|TRBJ2-3|TRBV13
TGTGCCAGCAGCTTAGGTACAAGCGCCACAGATACGCAGTATTTT
CASSLGTSATDTQYF
>-|TRBD2|TRBJ2-1|TRBV9
TGTGCCAGCAGCGTCGCTAGCGGTCCCAGGTACAATGAGCAGTTCTTC
CASSVASGPRYNEQFF
>-|-|TRBJ1-4|TRBV18
TGTGCCAGCTCACCGACCCACGGAGAAAAACTGTTTTTT
CASSPTHGEKLFF
>-|TRBD1|TRBJ1-5|TRBV28
TGTGCCAGCAGTTTATGGGCGGGACAGGGATTCAATCAGCCCCAGCATTTT
CASSLWAGQGFNQPQHF
>-|-|TRBJ2-7|TRBV28
TGTGCCAGCAGTTTACTCGACAGAAACTACGAGCAGTACTTC
CASSLLDRNYEQYF
>-|TRBD2|TRBJ2-7|TRBV7-2
TGTGCCAGCAGCTTGGGATCTCTAGCGGGAGGTAGCTACGAGCAGTACTTC
CASSLGSLAGGSYEQYF
>-|-|TRBJ2-1|TRBV29-1
TGCAGCGTTGAAAGGACTCAGGAGCAGTTCTTC
CSVERTQEQFF
>-|TRBD2|TRBJ2-3|TRBV11-3
TGTGCCAGCAGCTTAAGTCTAGCGGGAGCGGATACGCAGTATTTT
CASSLSLAGADTQYF
>once|TRBD1|TRBJ2-5|TRBV5-4
TGTGCCAGCAGCCCCTACAGGGGGAAGCAGACCCAGTACTTC
CASSPYRGKQTQYF
>-|-|TRBJ1-2|TRBV19
TGTGCAAATGACTCTGGGAGGGAACTGTTGAGTGGCTACACCTTC
CANDSGRELLSGYTF